A selection of T cell receptor beta chains follows, all from one sample in a study of response to subunit inactivated influenza vaccine. One entry per CDR3 protein results from TCRdb running MiXCR on the RT-PCR reads. The sample lists roughly 700,000 distinct CDR3 sequences, about 14% occurring once. The material was PBMCs from blood, obtained 14 to 15 days before vaccination. Receptors were obtained from a man between 50 and 59 years old who received an inactivated influenza vaccine. CDR3s include the opening cysteine and the closing phenylalanine or tryptophan. Each record gives: J gene, clone size, D gene, V gene, CDR3 protein, CDR3 DNA. The D gene is left open where the match is weak. Only part of the rows carry a size: once, few, many, or a class if the clone is expanded.

J gene: TRBJ2-2; clone size: -; D gene: -; V gene: TRBV29-1; CDR3 protein: CSVEENQGTGELFF; CDR3 DNA: TGCAGCGTTGAAGAAAACCAGGGAACCGGGGAGCTGTTTTTT
J gene: TRBJ1-1; clone size: -; D gene: -; V gene: TRBV10-3; CDR3 protein: CAINDRQNTEAFF; CDR3 DNA: TGTGCCATCAATGACAGGCAGAACACTGAAGCTTTCTTT
J gene: TRBJ2-2; clone size: -; D gene: -; V gene: TRBV5-1; CDR3 protein: CASSLQDLITGELFF; CDR3 DNA: TGCGCCAGCAGCTTGCAGGACTTGATCACCGGGGAGCTGTTTTTT
J gene: TRBJ2-1; clone size: few; D gene: TRBD2; V gene: TRBV29-1; CDR3 protein: CSVELAGALLSSYNEQFF; CDR3 DNA: TGCAGCGTTGAGCTAGCGGGAGCTCTACTGAGCTCCTACAATGAGCAGTTCTTC
J gene: TRBJ1-2; clone size: -; D gene: TRBD1; V gene: TRBV4-3; CDR3 protein: CASSQGTGTDYGYTF; CDR3 DNA: TGCGCCAGCAGCCAAGGAACCGGGACAGACTATGGCTACACCTTC
J gene: TRBJ2-1; clone size: few; D gene: -; V gene: TRBV15; CDR3 protein: CATSKERASYNEQFF; CDR3 DNA: TGTGCCACCAGCAAGGAGCGGGCCTCCTACAATGAGCAGTTCTTC
J gene: TRBJ2-3; clone size: -; D gene: -; V gene: TRBV6-4; CDR3 protein: CASSVTQRDTQYF; CDR3 DNA: TGTGCCAGCAGTGTGACCCAGAGGGATACGCAGTATTTT
J gene: TRBJ2-5; clone size: -; D gene: TRBD1; V gene: TRBV11-2; CDR3 protein: CASRDRAWEETQYF; CDR3 DNA: TGTGCCAGCAGAGACAGGGCTTGGGAAGAGACCCAGTACTTC
J gene: TRBJ1-2; clone size: few; D gene: TRBD1; V gene: TRBV10-3; CDR3 protein: CAIGTGDGYTF; CDR3 DNA: TGTGCCATCGGGACAGGTGACGGCTACACCTTC
J gene: TRBJ2-7; clone size: -; D gene: TRBD2; V gene: TRBV5-5; CDR3 protein: CASSLELAGTYEQYF; CDR3 DNA: TGTGCCAGCAGCTTGGAACTAGCGGGCACCTACGAGCAGTACTTC
J gene: TRBJ2-5; clone size: -; D gene: TRBD2; V gene: TRBV2; CDR3 protein: CASRRLAFQETQYF; CDR3 DNA: TGTGCCAGCAGGAGACTAGCGTTTCAAGAGACCCAGTACTTC
J gene: TRBJ2-7; clone size: once; D gene: TRBD1; V gene: TRBV28; CDR3 protein: CASSRDRASYEQYF; CDR3 DNA: TGTGCCAGCAGTCGGGACAGGGCCTCCTACGAGCAGTACTTC
J gene: TRBJ2-2; clone size: few; D gene: TRBD1; V gene: TRBV3-1; CDR3 protein: CASSPPVTGGPGELFF; CDR3 DNA: TGTGCCAGCAGCCCCCCAGTGACAGGGGGCCCCGGGGAGCTGTTTTTT
J gene: TRBJ2-7; clone size: many; D gene: -; V gene: TRBV5-1; CDR3 protein: CASSLVSSSYEQYF; CDR3 DNA: TGTGCCAGCAGCTTGGTTTCTTCGTCCTACGAGCAGTACTTC
J gene: TRBJ1-5; clone size: few; D gene: -; V gene: TRBV20-1; CDR3 protein: CSAVQDSRPQHF; CDR3 DNA: TGCAGTGCTGTACAGGACTCGCGGCCCCAGCATTTT
J gene: TRBJ1-3; clone size: -; D gene: -; V gene: TRBV7-2; CDR3 protein: CASSPLRGNTIYF; CDR3 DNA: TGTGCCAGCAGCCCGCTCCGAGGAAACACCATATATTTT
J gene: TRBJ2-2; clone size: -; D gene: TRBD2; V gene: TRBV3-1; CDR3 protein: CASRTAGVTGELFF; CDR3 DNA: TGTGCCAGCAGGACAGCGGGAGTTACCGGGGAGCTGTTTTTT
J gene: TRBJ2-4; clone size: many; D gene: TRBD2; V gene: TRBV12-3/TRBV12-4; CDR3 protein: CASSLGGFQNIQYF; CDR3 DNA: TGTGCCAGCAGTTTGGGGGGGTTCCAAAACATTCAGTACTTC
J gene: TRBJ1-1; clone size: -; D gene: -; V gene: TRBV20-1; CDR3 protein: CSAVRGTNTEAFF; CDR3 DNA: TGCAGTGCCGTTAGGGGAACGAACACTGAAGCTTTCTTT
J gene: TRBJ2-7; clone size: few; D gene: TRBD1; V gene: TRBV28; CDR3 protein: CASRVTGGRDEQYF; CDR3 DNA: TGTGCCAGCAGGGTGACAGGGGGACGCGACGAGCAGTACTTC
J gene: TRBJ2-1; clone size: few; D gene: -; V gene: TRBV20-1; CDR3 protein: CSAQLNEQFF; CDR3 DNA: TGCAGTGCCCAGCTCAATGAGCAGTTCTTC
J gene: TRBJ2-1; clone size: few; D gene: TRBD2; V gene: TRBV4-3; CDR3 protein: CASSHGLDYNEQFF; CDR3 DNA: TGCGCCAGCAGCCACGGACTAGACTACAATGAGCAGTTCTTC
J gene: TRBJ1-2; clone size: few; D gene: -; V gene: TRBV20-1; CDR3 protein: CSLTRAGPLSNYGYTF; CDR3 DNA: TGCAGCCTAACACGGGCGGGACCCTTATCTAACTATGGCTACACCTTC
J gene: TRBJ2-1; clone size: -; D gene: TRBD2; V gene: TRBV4-1; CDR3 protein: CASSPWTSGGAGYNEQFF; CDR3 DNA: TGCGCCAGCAGCCCTTGGACTAGCGGGGGGGCGGGCTACAATGAGCAGTTCTTC
J gene: TRBJ2-3; clone size: many; D gene: -; V gene: TRBV4-2; CDR3 protein: CASSQASTDTQYF; CDR3 DNA: TGTGCCAGCAGCCAAGCTAGCACAGATACGCAGTATTTT
J gene: TRBJ2-1; clone size: few; D gene: TRBD1; V gene: TRBV4-3; CDR3 protein: CASSQEDRENDEQFF; CDR3 DNA: TGCGCCAGCAGCCAAGAAGACAGGGAGAACGATGAGCAGTTCTTC
J gene: TRBJ2-3; clone size: few; D gene: TRBD1; V gene: TRBV7-8; CDR3 protein: CASSLFEGGEEYF; CDR3 DNA: TGTGCCAGCAGCTTATTCGAAGGGGGCGAGGAGTATTTT
J gene: TRBJ2-3; clone size: few; D gene: TRBD2; V gene: TRBV20-1; CDR3 protein: CSASEAGGPGTQYF; CDR3 DNA: TGCAGTGCTAGCGAAGCGGGGGGGCCTGGTACGCAGTATTTT
J gene: TRBJ1-1; clone size: few; D gene: TRBD1; V gene: TRBV18; CDR3 protein: CASSRGQGARNTEAFF; CDR3 DNA: TGTGCCAGCTCACGGGGACAGGGGGCCCGGAACACTGAAGCTTTCTTT
J gene: TRBJ2-5; clone size: few; D gene: TRBD1; V gene: TRBV10-3; CDR3 protein: CAISENLPGQGSKTQYF; CDR3 DNA: TGTGCCATCAGTGAAAATTTACCGGGACAGGGTTCGAAGACCCAGTACTTC
J gene: TRBJ2-1; clone size: many; D gene: TRBD2; V gene: TRBV9; CDR3 protein: CASSEGLEYYNEQFF; CDR3 DNA: TGTGCCAGCAGCGAGGGACTAGAGTACTACAATGAGCAGTTCTTC
J gene: TRBJ2-1; clone size: -; D gene: -; V gene: TRBV20-1; CDR3 protein: CSARDLGASYNEQFF; CDR3 DNA: TGCAGTGCTAGAGATCTCGGGGCCTCCTACAATGAGCAGTTCTTC
J gene: TRBJ1-1; clone size: few; D gene: -; V gene: TRBV15; CDR3 protein: CATSGMPGQEAFF; CDR3 DNA: TGTGCCACCAGCGGAATGCCGGGACAAGAAGCTTTCTTT
J gene: TRBJ2-2; clone size: -; D gene: TRBD2; V gene: TRBV6-2/TRBV6-3; CDR3 protein: CASSNPGTSGIINTGELFF; CDR3 DNA: TGTGCCAGCAGTAACCCCGGGACTAGCGGGATTATTAACACCGGGGAGCTGTTTTTT
J gene: TRBJ2-5; clone size: -; D gene: -; V gene: TRBV7-2; CDR3 protein: CASSFMGSLETQYF; CDR3 DNA: TGTGCCAGCAGCTTTATGGGCAGTCTGGAGACCCAGTACTTC
J gene: TRBJ1-3; clone size: -; D gene: -; V gene: TRBV12-3/TRBV12-4; CDR3 protein: CASSLGLSGGNTIYF; CDR3 DNA: TGTGCCAGCAGTTTAGGACTATCCGGGGGAAACACCATATATTTT
J gene: TRBJ2-1; clone size: many; D gene: TRBD1; V gene: TRBV20-1; CDR3 protein: CSARDRGQPNNEQFF; CDR3 DNA: TGCAGTGCTAGAGATCGGGGACAGCCTAACAATGAGCAGTTCTTC
J gene: TRBJ2-1; clone size: -; D gene: TRBD2; V gene: TRBV10-3; CDR3 protein: CAISDRGRRGLAGYNEQFF; CDR3 DNA: TGTGCCATCAGTGACAGGGGGCGGCGGGGACTAGCGGGATACAATGAGCAGTTCTTC
J gene: TRBJ2-7; clone size: many; D gene: -; V gene: TRBV10-3; CDR3 protein: CAASTSSSEQYF; CDR3 DNA: TGTGCCGCTTCGACTAGTTCGTCCGAGCAGTACTTC
J gene: TRBJ2-2; clone size: few; D gene: -; V gene: TRBV6-5; CDR3 protein: CASSYLASRGAAGELFF; CDR3 DNA: TGTGCCAGCAGTTACTTGGCTTCCAGAGGCGCGGCCGGGGAGCTGTTTTTT
J gene: TRBJ2-7; clone size: few; D gene: TRBD1; V gene: TRBV11-2; CDR3 protein: CASSLDVRGQGLLRQYF; CDR3 DNA: TGTGCCAGCAGCTTAGATGTGCGGGGACAGGGTTTGTTGCGGCAGTACTTC
J gene: TRBJ2-1; clone size: few; D gene: -; V gene: TRBV7-2; CDR3 protein: CASSSDSYSYNEQFF; CDR3 DNA: TGTGCCAGCAGCTCTGATTCTTACTCCTACAATGAGCAGTTCTTC
J gene: TRBJ2-3; clone size: -; D gene: -; V gene: TRBV10-3; CDR3 protein: CAIRHHGQSTDTQYF; CDR3 DNA: TGTGCCATCAGACACCACGGACAGAGCACAGATACGCAGTATTTT
J gene: TRBJ1-1; clone size: many; D gene: TRBD1; V gene: TRBV5-1; CDR3 protein: CASSSGQNTEAFF; CDR3 DNA: TGCGCCAGCAGCTCGGGACAGAATACTGAAGCTTTCTTT
J gene: TRBJ2-7; clone size: -; D gene: -; V gene: TRBV7-2; CDR3 protein: CASSFLGGASSYEQYF; CDR3 DNA: TGTGCCAGCAGCTTCTTAGGCGGGGCCAGCTCCTACGAGCAGTACTTC
J gene: TRBJ1-2; clone size: few; D gene: -; V gene: TRBV21-1; CDR3 protein: CASSIKSELTMGYTF; CDR3 DNA: TGTGCCAGCAGCATTAAGTCAGAGCTAACTATGGGCTACACCTTC
J gene: TRBJ2-1; clone size: -; D gene: -; V gene: TRBV20-1; CDR3 protein: CSARVGANEQFF; CDR3 DNA: TGCAGTGCTAGAGTAGGGGCCAATGAGCAGTTCTTC